The clone carrying this TCR beta chain was observed many times. Its specificity is unknown. The read is 3 residues too short to cover the CDR3 end, so that end is filled in from the germline J gene. Other DNA sequences of this sample code for an identical CDR3. This sample was taken from a study of T cell clonality in common variable immunodeficiency. Study conclusions and caveats: Shared TCRbeta clones were fewer between CVID subjects than controls. CVID subjects had higher TCRbeta clonality than healthy controls, most marked in about a third. Common variable immunodeficiency TCR beta sequences reportedly had fewer deletions and N-nucleotide insertions.

Sequencing was performed with immunoSEQ multiplex PCR; in TCRdb, only in-frame clones are kept and a portion is missing. Recorded here are fewer than 40,000 clones, none singletons. Diagnosis required reduced IgG, IgA and/or IgM with specific antibody deficiency. The CDR3 is made up of 14 amino acids. The V gene's germline CDR1 is SNHLY and CDR2 FYNNEI. Trimming left V 2 bases short and J 7 bases short, with 11 bases between. This TCR was sampled from a human donor with common variable immunodeficiency. The gene calls are TRBV2 and TRBJ1-4, with D maybe TRBD1 (6 bases). Input material: peripheral blood mononuclear cells. Partial CDR3 DNA: TGTGCCAGCAGTGAACCAGGGGAGGGTGAAAAA. As protein: CASSEPGEGEK. In full, the CDR3 reads CASSEPGEGEKLFF.